This entry describes one T cell receptor beta chain. The sample belongs to a study of cytomegalovirus exposure and HLA in healthy donors. This CDR3 comprises 13 residues. Germline V gene data show CDR1 as SGHDN and CDR2 as FVKESK. V shed 4 bases and J 7 bases; nucleotides not matched to a gene: 4. The data were produced by immunoSEQ multiplex PCR, yet TCRdb's version contains in-frame clones alone and is incomplete. Among around 300,000 clones, 65% to 90% were seen once, and the ten largest hold around 1%. The rearrangement uses TRBV14 and TRBJ1-5, with TRBD1 matching over 7 bases. The sequenced material came from PBMCs. This TCR was recovered from a woman aged 18-35 years in good health and CMV-seronegative. The DNA of the CDR3 is TGTGCCAGCAGCCTACAGGGGAACCAGCCCCAGCATTTT. Amino acids: CASSLQGNQPQHF.